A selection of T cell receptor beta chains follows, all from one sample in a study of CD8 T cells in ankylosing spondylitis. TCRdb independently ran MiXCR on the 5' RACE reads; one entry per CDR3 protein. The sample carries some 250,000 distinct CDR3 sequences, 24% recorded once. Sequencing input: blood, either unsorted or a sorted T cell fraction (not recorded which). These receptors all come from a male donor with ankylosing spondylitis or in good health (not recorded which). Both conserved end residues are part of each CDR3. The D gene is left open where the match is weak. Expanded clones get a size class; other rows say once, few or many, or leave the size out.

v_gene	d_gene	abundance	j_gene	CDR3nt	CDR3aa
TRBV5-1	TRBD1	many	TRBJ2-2	TGCGCCAGCAGCTTGGCGGACAGGGCTGGGACCGGGGAGCTGTTTTTT	CASSLADRAGTGELFF
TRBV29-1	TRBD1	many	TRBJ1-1	TGCAGCGTACCCGGGACAGGGGGCGACGACACTGAAGCTTTCTTT	CSVPGTGGDDTEAFF
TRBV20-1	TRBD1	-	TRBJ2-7	TGCAGTGCTAGAACCGACAGGGTGAACGAGCAGTACTTC	CSARTDRVNEQYF
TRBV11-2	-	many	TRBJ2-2	TGTGCCAGCAGCCCCCCAGGGTCTAGCGCCCGCACCGGGGAGCTGTTTTTT	CASSPPGSSARTGELFF
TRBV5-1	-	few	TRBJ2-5	TGCGCCAGCAGCTTGCCGCGACTACAAGAGACCCAGTACTTC	CASSLPRLQETQYF
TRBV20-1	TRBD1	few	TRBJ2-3	TGCAGTGCTCCCCCCGGGACAGACTACTCGGATACGCAGTATTTT	CSAPPGTDYSDTQYF
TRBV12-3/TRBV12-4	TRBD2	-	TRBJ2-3	TGTGCCAGCAGTTCCCCTAGCGGGGGCGCCTATACGCAGTATTTT	CASSSPSGGAYTQYF
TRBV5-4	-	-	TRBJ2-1	TGTGCCAGCAGCTTTGGAGGACCCGGGGGGACAGCATACAATGAGCAGTTCTTC	CASSFGGPGGTAYNEQFF
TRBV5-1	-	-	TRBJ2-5	TGCGCCAGCAGCGTCCGGGAGACCCAGTACTTC	CASSVRETQYF
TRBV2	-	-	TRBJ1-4	TGTGCCAGCAGTAAGCTCGGCTTGGAAAAACTGTTTTTT	CASSKLGLEKLFF
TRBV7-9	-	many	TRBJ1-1	TGTGCCAGCAGCTTAGCCCGGGCCACTGAAGCTTTCTTT	CASSLARATEAFF
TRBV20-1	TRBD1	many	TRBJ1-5	TGCAGTGCAAACGACGGACAGGGACGGGTTCAGCCCCAGCATTTT	CSANDGQGRVQPQHF
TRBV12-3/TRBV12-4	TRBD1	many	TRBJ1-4	TGTGCCAGCAGTCCGGGACAGGGGGAAAAACTGTTTTTT	CASSPGQGEKLFF
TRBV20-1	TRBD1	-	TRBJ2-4	TGCACCGCCACCGGGACAGGGACCATTCAGTACTTC	CTATGTGTIQYF
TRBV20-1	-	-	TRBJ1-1	TGCAGTGCTTCGGCCGTCCAGAACACTGAAGCTTTCTTT	CSASAVQNTEAFF
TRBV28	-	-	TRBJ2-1	TGTGCCAGCATAGGGTGGCGCCGGGGCAATGAGCAGTTCTTC	CASIGWRRGNEQFF
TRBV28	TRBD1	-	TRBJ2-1	TGTGCCAGCAGTCAACAGGGGGTGGATGTAGATGAGCAGTTCTTC	CASSQQGVDVDEQFF
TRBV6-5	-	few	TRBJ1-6	TGTGCCAGCAGTTATTTCGGGTTCCCCATGGGTTCACCCCTCCACTTT	CASSYFGFPMGSPLHF
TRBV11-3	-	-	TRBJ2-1	TGTGCCAGCAGCTCGTACCTGGGTGAGCAGTTCTTC	CASSSYLGEQFF
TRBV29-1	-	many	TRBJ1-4	TGCAGCGTTGGTACGGGGCCCGATGAAAAACTGTTTTTT	CSVGTGPDEKLFF
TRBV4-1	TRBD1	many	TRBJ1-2	TGCGCCAGCAGCCAAGTCACCGGGACAGGGGTTTATGGCTACACCTTC	CASSQVTGTGVYGYTF
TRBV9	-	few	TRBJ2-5	TGTGCCAGCAGCGTAGGACAGCCAGGGGAGACCCAGTACTTC	CASSVGQPGETQYF
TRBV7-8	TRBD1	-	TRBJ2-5	TGTGCCAGCAGCGCGACAGGGTCCTCCCTCCGGACCCAGTACTTC	CASSATGSSLRTQYF
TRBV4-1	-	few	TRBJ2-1	TGCGCCAGCAGCCAGATTGTAGGGTACAATGAGCAGTTCTTC	CASSQIVGYNEQFF
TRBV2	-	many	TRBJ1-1	TGTGCCAGCAGTGACTGGGGGGTGGCTTTCTTT	CASSDWGVAFF
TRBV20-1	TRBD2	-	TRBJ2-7	TGCAGTGCTAGCGGGGGGGAAATCTACGAGCAGTACTTC	CSASGGEIYEQYF
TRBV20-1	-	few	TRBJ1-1	TGCAGTGCTAGAGCACAAAGGGGGAACACTGAAGCTTTCTTT	CSARAQRGNTEAFF
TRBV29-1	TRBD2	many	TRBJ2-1	TGCAGCGTTGAAGCTAGCGGGGGGGCCGAGTTCTTC	CSVEASGGAEFF
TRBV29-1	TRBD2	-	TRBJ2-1	TGCAGCGTCGAACCAAGGACTAGCGGGGCCTCCTACAATGAGCAGTTCTTC	CSVEPRTSGASYNEQFF
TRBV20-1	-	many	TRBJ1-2	TGCAGTGCGGCACCCGCCACCCGGCGGGAGACAGATGGCTACACCTTC	CSAAPATRRETDGYTF
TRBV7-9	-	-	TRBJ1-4	TGTGCCAGCAGCCCGATCGGGACGGACGGGGTGTTTTTT	CASSPIGTDGVFF
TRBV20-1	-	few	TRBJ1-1	TGCAGTGCTAGAATCGCCGGCAGGTTGAACACTGAAGCTTTCTTT	CSARIAGRLNTEAFF
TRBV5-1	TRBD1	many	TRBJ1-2	TGCGCCAGCAGCCCCCGGACAGGGGTACACTATGGCTACACCTTC	CASSPRTGVHYGYTF
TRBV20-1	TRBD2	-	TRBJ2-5	TGCAGTGCTAGGGTAGCGGGGGGGCAACAGACCCAGTACTTC	CSARVAGGQQTQYF
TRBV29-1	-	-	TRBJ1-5	TGCAGCTTCGGGGGCTCAGATTTCAGCAATCAGCCCCAGCATTTT	CSFGGSDFSNQPQHF
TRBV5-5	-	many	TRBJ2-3	TGTGCCAGCAGCCCTTCTGGGGGAGGTCTAGATACGCAGTATTTT	CASSPSGGGLDTQYF
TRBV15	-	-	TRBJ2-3	TGTGCCACCAGCAGGGATCTAGGGCCAGATACGCAGTATTTT	CATSRDLGPDTQYF
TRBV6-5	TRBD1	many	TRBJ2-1	TGTGCCAGCAGTTGGACAGGGGACAATGAGCAGTTCTTC	CASSWTGDNEQFF
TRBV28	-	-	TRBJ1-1	TGTGCCAGCAGTTTAGCGGGGAGAGACACCTTGAACACTGAAGCTTTCTTT	CASSLAGRDTLNTEAFF
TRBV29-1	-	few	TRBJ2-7	TGCAGCGCCACGGACGGAGGGTTCTACGAGCAGTACTTC	CSATDGGFYEQYF
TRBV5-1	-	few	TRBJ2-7	TGCGCCAGCAGCTGGGGAAGGACGGCCGCGCCCTACGAGCAGTACTTC	CASSWGRTAAPYEQYF
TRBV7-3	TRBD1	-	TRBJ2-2	TGTGCCAGCAGCCCGGGACAGACGAACACCGGGGAGCTGTTTTTT	CASSPGQTNTGELFF
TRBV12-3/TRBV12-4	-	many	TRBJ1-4	TGTGCCAGCAGCGAGACTGCGACGGTCGGAAAACTGTTTTTT	CASSETATVGKLFF
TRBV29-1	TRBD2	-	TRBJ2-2	TGCAGCGCCGAAGGGGACTCTAGCGGGGATCTCACCGGGGAGCTGTTTTTT	CSAEGDSSGDLTGELFF
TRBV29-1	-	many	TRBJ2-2	TGCAGCGTTGAAGCGGACAGACGAACCGGGGAGCTGTTTTTT	CSVEADRRTGELFF
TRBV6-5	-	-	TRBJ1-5	TGTGCCAGCAGTTCGGGGCTCAGCAATCAGCCCCAGCATTTT	CASSSGLSNQPQHF
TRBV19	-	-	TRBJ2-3	TGTGCCACAAGGGGGACAGATACGCAGTATTTT	CATRGTDTQYF
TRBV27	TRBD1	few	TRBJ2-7	TGTGCCAGCAGTTTTGGGACAGGGGCGATGTACGAGCAGTACTTC	CASSFGTGAMYEQYF
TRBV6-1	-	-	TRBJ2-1	TGTGCCAGCAGCCGAGGACTGCTTAGCTCCTACAATGAGCAGTTCTTC	CASSRGLLSSYNEQFF
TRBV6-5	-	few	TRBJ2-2	TGTGCCAGCAGTTACTCACAGGGTTACACCGGGGAGCTGTTTTTT	CASSYSQGYTGELFF
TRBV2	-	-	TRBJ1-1	TGTGCCAGCATATTAAGGGGGGTGCCTACTGAAGCTTTCTTT	CASILRGVPTEAFF
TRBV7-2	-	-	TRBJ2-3	TGTGCCAGCAGCTTAGAAGGGATGTTGGGAGATACGCAGTATTTT	CASSLEGMLGDTQYF
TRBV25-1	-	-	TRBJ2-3	TGTGCCAGCAGTCGGGGGTATACGCAGTATTTT	CASSRGYTQYF
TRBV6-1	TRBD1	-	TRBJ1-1	TGTGCCAGCAGTGCCGACAGGGGGGCTGAAGCTTTCTTT	CASSADRGAEAFF
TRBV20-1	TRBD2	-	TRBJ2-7	TGCAGTGCTATAGCGGGGGCCTACGAGCAGTACTTC	CSAIAGAYEQYF
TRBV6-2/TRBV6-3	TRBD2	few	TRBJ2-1	TGTGCCAGCAGTTATAGCGGGGGGGCTTACAATGAGCAGTTCTTC	CASSYSGGAYNEQFF
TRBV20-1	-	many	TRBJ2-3	TGCAGTGCCCCACTAGGTGCGGCAGATACGCAGTATTTT	CSAPLGAADTQYF
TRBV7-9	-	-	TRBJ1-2	TGTGCCAGCAGCTTTGGTCTAGCCGGGACCGCCTATGGCTACACCTTC	CASSFGLAGTAYGYTF